This T cell receptor (beta chain) was captured in a study of neoadjuvant nivolumab and ipilimumab in lung cancer. Study results and caveats: Only two of four nivolumab-treated tumors gained richness and clonality by surgery. Resected tumors had greater TCR richness and clonality than uninvolved lung.

With regard to this clone: Its specificity is unknown.

Profiling relied on immunoSEQ multiplex PCR, and the TCRdb table lists in-frame clones only, not all of them. This table holds over 950 clones, 84% found once. Trimming shortened V by 1 base and J by 3 bases, and 7 bases separated the two germline ends. CDR1 is MNHNS and CDR2 is SASEGT in the germline V gene. The CDR3 contains 14 residues. This TCR derives from an adult with non-small cell lung cancer. Here the sequenced sample was adjacent normal lung tissue, taken after neoadjuvant nivolumab, alone or with ipilimumab, at or shortly before surgery. The chain carries TRBV6-1 and TRBJ1-5, with D unclear. CDR3 DNA sequence: TGTGCCAGCAGTGAAGGGGGATTCAATCAGCCCCAGCATTTT. This codes for CASSEGGFNQPQHF.